The 4 T cell receptor beta chains presented below share a single source sample, sequenced in a study of shared clonotypes between healthy human individuals. Clones were sequenced by immunoSEQ multiplex PCR, and TCRdb holds only the in-frame ones, with some missing. The sample holds some 2.1 million clones, just under 95% seen once. The naive CD8 fraction comprised CD45RO-negative cells positively selected for CCR7 and excluded terminally differentiated effector memory CD45RA+ cells. The specimen was naive CD8+ T cells sorted from blood. The source is a young man in good health.

The chain links TRBV28 to TRBJ2-7; 8 nucleotides agree with TRBD2. Germline loops: CDR1 MDHEN, CDR2 SYDVKM. The CDR3 is 15 amino acids. V lost 7 bases and J lost 2; bases outside the gene matches: 10. The CDR3 DNA sequence: TGTGCCAGCACCCAAAGCGGGGGATATGCCTACGAGCAGTACTTC. It translates to CASTQSGGYAYEQYF.

The chain uses TRBV5-6 and TRBJ2-5; no clear D gene. Per the germline V gene, CDR1 is SGHDT and CDR2 is YYEEEE. There are 15 residues in the CDR3. V was trimmed by 3 bases and J by 1 base, leaving 13 bases between them. The CDR3 loop is CASSWVLGIQETQYF. In DNA form, the CDR3 reads TGTGCCAGCAGCTGGGTTCTGGGGATCCAAGAGACCCAGTACTTC.

This clone was counted once. The chain's CDR3 is CASRGQRGGRNEKLFF. For the CDR3, the DNA is TGTGCCAGCAGGGGCCAGCGAGGGGGTCGAAATGAAAAACTGTTTTTT. The J gene is TRBJ1-4, the V gene TRBV2; a weak D match, TRBD1 (6 bases). Germline V gene sequence: CDR1 SNHLY, CDR2 FYNNEI. CDR3 size: 16 residues. The V gene lost 6 bases and the J gene lost 5 bases, with 19 bases spanning the gap.

CDR3 DNA: TGTGCCAGCAGCCAAGAAAGTGGGGCGCTCGAGCAGTACTTC. This gives the protein CASSQESGALEQYF. The chain couples TRBV4-2 to TRBJ2-7; perhaps TRBD1 as D (5 bases). This CDR3 comprises 14 residues. Germline V gives CDR1 LGHNA, CDR2 YNFKEQ. Trimming removed 0 bases from V and 6 bases from J, with 12 bases in between.